This T cell receptor (beta chain) originates from a study of blood T cell repertoires in COVID-19. Across the study: Collection of acute and convalescent COVID-19 samples took place in the United States, Italy and Spain. PBMCs, B-cell-depleted T cells, or T cells provided the cDNA or gDNA that made up the material.

While infection was still active, Seattle patients were enrolled and then followed longitudinally. Repertoires were generated with immunoSEQ multiplex PCR, while TCRdb's copy carries only in-frame clones and drops some. The sample carries a few hundred thousand clones, 70% to 85% recorded once. Germline trimming cut 2 bases from V and 5 bases from J; bases unmatched to any gene: 12. CDR1 and CDR2 from the germline V gene are SGHKS and YYEKEE (reference sequence). The CDR3 spans 17 residues. This TCR was recovered from a human donor with COVID-19, enrolled during active disease. The donor label of this sample is uncertain. The chain employs TRBV5-5 and TRBJ2-5; 10 nucleotides match TRBD2. What was sequenced was peripheral blood. DNA for the CDR3: TGTGCCAGCAGCTTTACGGTAGCGGGAGGTCTGACGGAGACCCAGTACTTC. It encodes CASSFTVAGGLTETQYF. The full variable domain, rest sourced from reference TRBV5-5 and TRBJ2-5, is DAGVTQSPTHLIKTRGQQVTLRCSPISGHKSVSWYQQVLGQGPQFIFQYYEKEERGRGNFPDRFSARQFPNYSSELNVNALLLGDSALYLCASSFTVAGGLTETQYFGPGTRLLVL.